This passage covers 2 T cell receptor beta chains from one sample sequenced in a study of cytomegalovirus exposure and HLA in healthy donors. The primer mix had 60 Vbeta and 13 Jbeta primers. Repertoires were generated with immunoSEQ multiplex PCR, while TCRdb's copy carries only in-frame clones and drops some. Among roughly 120,000 clones listed, roughly 69% were seen once. Sequencing was done on a sample of PBMCs. Receptors originate from a woman in her thirties or forties in good health and CMV-seropositive.

The chain couples TRBV7-9 to TRBJ1-5; 10 nucleotides agree with TRBD1. V dropped 11 bases and J dropped 10; count of bases not matched to a gene: 8. This CDR3 has 12 amino acids. Germline lookup yields CDR1 SEHNR and CDR2 FQNEAQ (reference sequence). The CDR3 bases are TGTGCCGTCGGGACAGGGGTCCGACCCCAGCATTTT. Its protein product is CAVGTGVRPQHF.

This clone was observed a handful of times. The rearrangement links TRBV27 to TRBJ2-2; TRBD2 might be the D (6 bases). The CDR3 runs to 16 residues. In germline, CDR1 is MNHEY, CDR2 SMNVEV (reference sequence). V was shortened by 3 bases and J by 0 bases, with 11 bases between the two germline ends. As DNA, the CDR3 is TGTGCCAGCAGTTTCCGGCGGGGATCGAACACCGGGGAGCTGTTTTTT. It encodes CASSFRRGSNTGELFF.